Listed here are 18 T cell receptor beta chains from one sample, sequenced in a study of radiation and T cells in renal cell carcinoma. Stated time point: baseline pretreatment blood. The treatment was: 15 Gy SBRT to primary tumor, nephrectomy 4 weeks later. Sequenced by immunoSEQ multiplex PCR; TCRdb stores in-frame clones only, minus some. The profile shows some 120,000 clones, roughly 80% of them singletons. Sequencing used blood, obtained from a patient whose treatment included radiotherapy and nephrectomy. The receptor source for this set is a woman aged 55-70 years with renal cell carcinoma.

The chain carries TRBV7-2 and TRBJ2-3; D is possibly TRBD1 (7 bases). Germline CDR1 is SGHTA and CDR2 is FQGNSA. CDR3 length: 15 amino acids. The V end was cut by 4 bases, the J end by 4 bases, with 15 bases between. In DNA form, the CDR3 reads TGTGCCAGCAGCTCAGGGGGGAGTGGCGCAGATACGCAGTATTTT. Protein: CASSSGGSGADTQYF.

The chain has TRBV18 and TRBJ1-1, with D uncertain. The CDR3 sequence is 14 residues long. V shed 2 bases and J shed 1 base, with 8 bases lying between them. From germline, CDR1 is KGHSH and CDR2 LQKENI. CDR3 protein: CASSPDHPNTEAFF. CDR3 nucleotides: TGTGCCAGCTCACCAGATCATCCGAACACTGAAGCTTTCTTT.

V gene TRBV5-1 combines with J gene TRBJ2-3; D may match TRBD1 or TRBD2 (5 bases each). V was cut by 0 bases and J by 2 bases, with 10 bases left in between. The CDR3 has 15 residues. The V gene's germline CDR1 is SGHRS and CDR2 YFSETQ. The CDR3, as DNA: TGCGCCAGCAGCTTGGGGGGACGGACCACAGATACGCAGTATTTT. It translates to CASSLGGRTTDTQYF.

The chain recombines TRBV19 with TRBJ2-1; D is unclear. Trimming pared 4 bases from V and 3 bases from J, leaving 13 bases between. CDR1 is LNHDA and CDR2 is SQIVND in the germline V gene (reference sequence). The CDR3 covers 15 residues. The CDR3 reads CASSKGGVFYNEQFF. CDR3 nucleotides: TGTGCCAGTAGTAAGGGCGGAGTATTCTACAATGAGCAGTTCTTC.

The rearrangement joins TRBV9 to TRBJ1-2; TRBD1 might be the D (5 bases). From germline, CDR1 is SGDLS and CDR2 YYNGEE. V lost 1 base, J lost 4 bases, and 14 bases lay in between. The CDR3 extends over 15 amino acids. CDR3 in amino acids: CASSVRGGTPYGYTF. In DNA, the CDR3 is TGTGCCAGCAGCGTACGTGGTGGGACCCCCTATGGCTACACCTTC. Based on the CDR3 plus reference TRBV9 and TRBJ1-2, the full variable domain is DSGVTQTPKHLITATGQRVTLRCSPRSGDLSVYWYQQSLDQGLQFLIQYYNGEERAKGNILERFSAQQFPDLHSELNLSSLELGDSALYFCASSVRGGTPYGYTFGSGTRLTVV.

The chain recombines TRBV4-3 with TRBJ2-5; 7 nucleotides match TRBD2. Trimming removed 0 bases from V and 9 bases from J; junction bases left unmatched: 4. Germline V CDR1 and CDR2: LGHNA, YSLEER. This CDR3 has 13 amino acids. The CDR3: CASSQEQAGAQYF. Written as DNA, the CDR3 is TGCGCCAGCAGCCAAGAGCAGGCGGGGGCCCAGTACTTC.

The chain joins TRBV12-5 to TRBJ1-2; 10 bases agree with TRBD1. J was trimmed by 6 bases and V by 3 bases; bases with no gene match: 10. Germline V lookup: CDR1 LGHNT, CDR2 FRNRAP. The CDR3 has 16 amino acids. The CDR3 protein is CASGFSVTGGLNGYTF. CDR3 nucleotide sequence: TGTGCTAGTGGTTTTAGCGTGACAGGGGGCTTAAATGGCTACACCTTC. The variable domain in full, completed from reference TRBV12-5 and TRBJ1-2, reads DARVTQTPRHKVTEMGQEVTMRCQPILGHNTVFWYRQTMMQGLELLAYFRNRAPLDDSGMPKDRFSAEMPDATLATLKIQPSEPRDSAVYFCASGFSVTGGLNGYTFGSGTRLTVV.

The V call is TRBV15, the J call TRBJ2-1, with D possibly matching TRBD2 (5 bases). The CDR3 loop spans 15 amino acids. The germline CDR1 and CDR2 sequences are LNHNV and YYDKDF (reference sequence). Trimming took off 0 bases at V and 9 bases at J, with 15 bases between the two ends. CDR3 nucleotide sequence: TGTGCCACCAGCAGAGATTTGGTAGCGTCTAGTGAGCAGTTCTTC. This sequence encodes CATSRDLVASSEQFF.

This rearrangement joins TRBV29-1 to TRBJ1-1; tentatively, D is TRBD1 (5 bases). The CDR3 has 12 amino acids. The germline CDR1 and CDR2 sequences are SQVTM and ANQGSEA. The ends were cut back, 6 bases at V and 7 bases at J, with 15 bases in the middle. The CDR3 coding sequence is TGCAGCGTGGGAGACAGAGATTTTGAAGCTTTCTTT. Translating it yields CSVGDRDFEAFF.

The chain is built from TRBV7-2 and TRBJ2-7; D uncertain. CDR1 is SGHTA, CDR2 FQGNSA, per germline. CDR3 length equals 13 residues. Trimming pared 1 base from V and 2 bases from J, leaving 6 bases between. The CDR3 DNA reads TGTGCCAGCAGCTTAGTAGCAACCTACGAGCAGTACTTC. Its translation is CASSLVATYEQYF.

This rearrangement joins TRBV7-2 to TRBJ2-3; possibly TRBD2 for D (5 bases). The CDR3 runs to 13 residues. Germline assignment: CDR1 SGHTA and CDR2 FQGNSA. Trimming removed 4 bases from V and 7 bases from J, with 12 bases in between. The CDR3 protein is CASSYLAGNTQYF. The CDR3 coding sequence is TGTGCCAGCAGCTACCTGGCCGGGAATACGCAGTATTTT.

This clone has only one observation. V usage is TRBV18 and J usage is TRBJ2-3, with 10 nucleotides matching TRBD1. The CDR3 totals 15 residues. J gave up 3 bases and V 4 bases, and 4 bases lay outside the gene matches. The germline V gene has CDR1 KGHSH and CDR2 LQKENI. The CDR3 DNA reads as TGTGCCAGCTCACTTGGACAGGGGGAGACAGATACGCAGTATTTT. The encoded protein is CASSLGQGETDTQYF.

The chain uses TRBV2 and TRBJ1-4; perhaps TRBD1 as D (6 bases). The V and J ends lost 5 bases and 3 bases respectively, with 16 bases between them. The CDR3 runs to 16 residues. CDR1 and CDR2 from the germline V gene are SNHLY and FYNNEI. CDR3 region: CASSNTPGHSNEKLFF. The DNA of the CDR3 is TGTGCCAGCAGTAATACCCCGGGACACTCTAATGAAAAACTGTTTTTT.

The chain recombines TRBV19 with TRBJ1-5, with a tentative D call TRBD1 (6 bases). Germline CDR1 LNHDA, CDR2 SQIVND (reference sequence). With 4 bases removed from V and 0 bases from J, the gap between germline ends came to 16 bases. This CDR3 contains 17 residues. CDR3 bases: TGTGCCAGTAGTAACCTTGACAGGTTCAATAGCAATCAGCCCCAGCATTTT. This encodes CASSNLDRFNSNQPQHF.

The chain has TRBV2 and TRBJ1-5; the D gene is possibly TRBD1 (5 bases). The V end lost 6 bases, the J end lost 1 base, and 19 bases lay between the germline ends. The CDR3 consists of 17 residues. The germline gives CDR1 SNHLY, CDR2 FYNNEI. CDR3 sequence reads: CASRGVHRSPSNQPQHF. The CDR3 nucleotides are TGTGCCAGCAGGGGGGTCCACAGATCCCCCAGCAATCAGCCCCAGCATTTT.

This chain uses TRBV4-1 with TRBJ1-1; D uncertain. The germline V gene encodes CDR1 MGHRA and CDR2 YSYEKL. This CDR3 region has 16 residues. V was trimmed by 3 bases and J by 3 bases, leaving 17 bases between them. Written as DNA, the CDR3 is TGCGCCAGCAGCCATGTAGGATCGGACTGGGACACTGAAGCTTTCTTT. Translation gives CASSHVGSDWDTEAFF.

This sequence joins TRBV30 and TRBJ1-4, with D possibly TRBD1 on 6 matching bases. Between the trimmed V and J ends, which lost 2 bases and 7 bases, there was a span of 11 bases. The CDR3 is made up of 13 amino acids. Germline V gene data show CDR1 as GTSNPN and CDR2 as SVGIG (reference sequence). CDR3 loop: CAWSTGSGEKLFF. Here the CDR3 DNA reads TGTGCCTGGAGTACAGGGTCGGGTGAAAAACTGTTTTTT.

The chain has TRBV27 and TRBJ1-2; 8 positions agree with TRBD1. With V trimmed by 4 bases and J by 5 bases, 15 bases remained unmatched. The CDR3 is made up of 17 amino acids. Germline CDR1 MNHEY, CDR2 SMNVEV (reference sequence). In nucleotides, the CDR3 is TGTGCCAGCAGTTCGAGGGCAGGGGGCGCAGTCAATTATGGCTACACCTTC. Its protein is CASSSRAGGAVNYGYTF.